This T cell receptor (beta chain) was recorded in a study of T cell responses to AZD1222 COVID-19 vaccine. Findings of the study overall: Among those given AZD1222, only five or six were seropositive at baseline.

Repertoires were generated with immunoSEQ multiplex PCR, while TCRdb's copy carries only in-frame clones and drops some. The sample holds about 160,000 clones; roughly 90% are singletons and the top ten take roughly 5%. This clone occurred once. The antigen is unknown. The germline gives CDR1 LNHDA, CDR2 SQIVND (reference sequence). With 5 bases clipped from V and 5 bases from J, the junction kept 6 bases outside the gene matches. CDR3 length: 16 amino acids. The sample here was peripheral blood, taken on day 0 of AZD1222 vaccination. This sequence originates from an adult in good health. The chain recombines TRBV19 with TRBJ2-2, with 12 positions matching TRBD2. In DNA form, the CDR3 reads TGTGCCAGTAGTTCAGGACTAGCGGGACGTACCGGGGAGCTGTTTTTT. It is translated as CASSSGLAGRTGELFF.